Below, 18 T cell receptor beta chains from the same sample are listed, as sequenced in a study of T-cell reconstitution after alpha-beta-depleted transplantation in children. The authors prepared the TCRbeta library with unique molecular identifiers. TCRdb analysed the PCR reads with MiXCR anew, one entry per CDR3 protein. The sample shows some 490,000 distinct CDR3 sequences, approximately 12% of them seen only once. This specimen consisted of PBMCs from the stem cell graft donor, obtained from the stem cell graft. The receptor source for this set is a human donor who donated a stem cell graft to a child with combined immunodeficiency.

This CDR3 is CASMFSGANVLTF. CDR3 sequence (DNA): TGCGCCAGCATGTTCTCTGGGGCCAACGTCCTGACTTTC. This rearrangement joins TRBV5-1 to TRBJ2-6; D uncertain. Trimming removed 6 bases at V and 0 bases at J, with 4 bases between. Looked up from germline, CDR1 is SGHRS and CDR2 is YFSETQ. The CDR3 has 13 amino acids.

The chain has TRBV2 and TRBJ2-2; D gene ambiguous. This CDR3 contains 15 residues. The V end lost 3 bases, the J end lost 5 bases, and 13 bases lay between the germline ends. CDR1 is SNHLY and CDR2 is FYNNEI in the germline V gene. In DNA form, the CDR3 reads TGTGCCAGCAGTGAGGGATTTGACCGGACCGGGGAGCTGTTTTTT. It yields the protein CASSEGFDRTGELFF. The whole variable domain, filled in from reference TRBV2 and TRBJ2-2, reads EPEVTQTPSHQVTQMGQEVILRCVPISNHLYFYWYRQILGQKVEFLVSFYNNEISEKSEIFDDQFSVERPDGSNFTLKIRSTKLEDSAMYFCASSEGFDRTGELFFGEGSRLTVL.

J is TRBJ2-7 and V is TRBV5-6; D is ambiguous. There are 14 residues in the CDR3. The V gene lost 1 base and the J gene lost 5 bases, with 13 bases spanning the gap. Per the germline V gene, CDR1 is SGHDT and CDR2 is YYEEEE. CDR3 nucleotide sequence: TGTGCCAGCAGCTTGAGCTGGCTTGAGGACGAGCAGTACTTC. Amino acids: CASSLSWLEDEQYF.

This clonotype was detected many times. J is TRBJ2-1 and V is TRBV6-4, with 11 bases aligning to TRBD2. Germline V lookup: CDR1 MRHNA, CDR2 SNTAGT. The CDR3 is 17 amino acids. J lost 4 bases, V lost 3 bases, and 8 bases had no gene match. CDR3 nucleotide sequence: TGTGCCAGCAGTGAATGGGGAGGGACTAGCGGTTACAATGAGCAGTTCTTC. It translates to CASSEWGGTSGYNEQFF.

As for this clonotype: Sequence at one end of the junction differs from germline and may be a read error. The CDR3 loop reads CATSGDGFSYNEQFF. CDR3 DNA: TGCGCCACCAGCGGGGACGGATTTTCCTACAATGAGCAGTTCTTC. V and J are TRBV5-1 and TRBJ2-1; 7 bases align to TRBD2. CDR1 is SGHRS and CDR2 is YFSETQ in the germline V gene. The CDR3 consists of 15 residues.

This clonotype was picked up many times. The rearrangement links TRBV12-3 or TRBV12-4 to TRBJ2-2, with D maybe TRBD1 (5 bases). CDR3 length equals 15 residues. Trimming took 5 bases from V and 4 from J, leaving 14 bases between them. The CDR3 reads CASSNLPGATGELFF. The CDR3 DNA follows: TGTGCCAGCAGTAACCTCCCTGGGGCCACCGGGGAGCTGTTTTTT.

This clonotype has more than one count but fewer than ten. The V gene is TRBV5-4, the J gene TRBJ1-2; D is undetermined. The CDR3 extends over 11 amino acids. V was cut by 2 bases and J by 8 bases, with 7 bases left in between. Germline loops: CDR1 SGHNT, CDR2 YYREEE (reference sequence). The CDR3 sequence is CASSFSVGYTF. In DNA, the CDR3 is TGTGCCAGCAGCTTCTCGGTCGGCTACACCTTC.

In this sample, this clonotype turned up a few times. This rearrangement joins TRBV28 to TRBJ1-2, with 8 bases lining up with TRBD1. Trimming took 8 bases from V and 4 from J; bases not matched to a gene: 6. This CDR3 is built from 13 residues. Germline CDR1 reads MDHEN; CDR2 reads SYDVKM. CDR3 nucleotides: TGTGCCAGCTACGCCACAGGGGGCTATGGCTACACCTTC. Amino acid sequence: CASYATGGYGYTF.

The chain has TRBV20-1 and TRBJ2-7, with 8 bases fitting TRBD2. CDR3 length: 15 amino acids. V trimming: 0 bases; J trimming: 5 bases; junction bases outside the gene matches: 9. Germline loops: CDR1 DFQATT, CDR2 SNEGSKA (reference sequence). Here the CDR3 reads CSARDLGGGQNEQYF. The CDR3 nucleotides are TGCAGTGCTAGAGATCTCGGGGGGGGCCAAAACGAGCAGTACTTC.

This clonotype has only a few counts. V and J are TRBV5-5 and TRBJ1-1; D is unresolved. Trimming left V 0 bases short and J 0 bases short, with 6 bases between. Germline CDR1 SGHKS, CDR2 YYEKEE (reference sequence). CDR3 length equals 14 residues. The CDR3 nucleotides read TGTGCCAGCAGCTTGGAGCCCCTGAACACTGAAGCTTTCTTT. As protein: CASSLEPLNTEAFF.

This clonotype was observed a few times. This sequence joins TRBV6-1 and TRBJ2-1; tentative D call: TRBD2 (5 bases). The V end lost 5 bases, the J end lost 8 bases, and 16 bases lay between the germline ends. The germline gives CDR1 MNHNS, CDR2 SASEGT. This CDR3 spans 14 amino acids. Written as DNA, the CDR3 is TGTGCCAGCAGTCCCCGGACGAGGGCCCATGAGCAGTTCTTC. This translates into CASSPRTRAHEQFF.

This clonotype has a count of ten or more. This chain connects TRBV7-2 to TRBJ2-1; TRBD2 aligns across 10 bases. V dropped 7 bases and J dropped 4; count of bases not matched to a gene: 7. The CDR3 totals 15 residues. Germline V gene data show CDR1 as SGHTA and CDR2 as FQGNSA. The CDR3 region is CASIQRGGRYNEQFF. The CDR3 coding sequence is TGTGCCAGCATCCAGCGGGGGGGGCGATACAATGAGCAGTTCTTC.

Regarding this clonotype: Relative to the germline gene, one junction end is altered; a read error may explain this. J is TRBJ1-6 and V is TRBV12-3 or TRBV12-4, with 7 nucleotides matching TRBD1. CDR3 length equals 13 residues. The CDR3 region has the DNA TGTGCCAGTAACAGGGGTAATAACTCACCCCTCCACTTT. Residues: CASNRGNNSPLHF.

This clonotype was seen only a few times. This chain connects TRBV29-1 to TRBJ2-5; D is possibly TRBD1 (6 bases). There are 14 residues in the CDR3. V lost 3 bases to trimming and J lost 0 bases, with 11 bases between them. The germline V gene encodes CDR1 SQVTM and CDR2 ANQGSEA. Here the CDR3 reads CSVETTGYQETQYF. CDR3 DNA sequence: TGCAGCGTTGAGACCACAGGGTACCAAGAGACCCAGTACTTC.

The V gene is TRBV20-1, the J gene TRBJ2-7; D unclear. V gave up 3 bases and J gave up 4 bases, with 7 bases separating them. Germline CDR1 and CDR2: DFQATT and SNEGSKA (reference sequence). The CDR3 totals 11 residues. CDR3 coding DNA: TGCAGTGCTAGGGTCTTATACGAGCAGTACTTC. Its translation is CSARVLYEQYF.

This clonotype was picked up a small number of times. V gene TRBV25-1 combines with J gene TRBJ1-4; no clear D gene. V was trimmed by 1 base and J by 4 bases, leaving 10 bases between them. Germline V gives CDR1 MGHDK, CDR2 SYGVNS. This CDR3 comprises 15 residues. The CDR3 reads CASSEWEGGNEKLFF. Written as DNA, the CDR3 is TGTGCCAGCAGTGAATGGGAGGGAGGTAATGAAAAACTGTTTTTT. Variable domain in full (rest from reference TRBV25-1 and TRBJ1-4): EADIYQTPRYLVIGTGKKITLECSQTMGHDKMYWYQQDPGMELHLIHYSYGVNSTEKGDLSSESTVSRIRTEHFPLTLESARPSHTSQYLCASSEWEGGNEKLFFGSGTQLSVL.

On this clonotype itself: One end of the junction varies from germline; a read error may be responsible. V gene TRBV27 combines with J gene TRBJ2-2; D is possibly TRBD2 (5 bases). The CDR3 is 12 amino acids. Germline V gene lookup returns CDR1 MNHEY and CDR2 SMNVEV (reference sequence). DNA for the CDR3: TGTGCCAGCATCAATAACACCGGGAAGCTGTTTTTT. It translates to CASINNTGKLFF.

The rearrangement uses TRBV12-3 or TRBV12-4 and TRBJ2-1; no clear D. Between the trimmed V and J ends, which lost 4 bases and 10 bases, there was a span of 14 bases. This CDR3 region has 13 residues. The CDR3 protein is CASSSPPIWEQFF. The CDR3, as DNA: TGTGCCAGCAGTTCGCCCCCCATATGGGAGCAGTTCTTC.